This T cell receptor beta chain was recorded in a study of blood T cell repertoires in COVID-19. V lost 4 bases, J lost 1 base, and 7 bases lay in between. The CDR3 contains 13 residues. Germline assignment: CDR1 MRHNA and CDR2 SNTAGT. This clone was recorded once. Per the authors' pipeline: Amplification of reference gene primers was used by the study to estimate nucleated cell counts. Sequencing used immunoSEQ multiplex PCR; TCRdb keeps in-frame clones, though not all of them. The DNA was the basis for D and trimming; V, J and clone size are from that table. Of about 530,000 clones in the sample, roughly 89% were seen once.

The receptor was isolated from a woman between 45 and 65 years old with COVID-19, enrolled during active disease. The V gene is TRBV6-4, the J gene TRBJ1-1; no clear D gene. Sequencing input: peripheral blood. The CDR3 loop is CASSVAGNTEAFF. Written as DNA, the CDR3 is TGTGCCAGCAGTGTGGCAGGGAACACTGAAGCTTTCTTT.